The TCR beta chain described here comes from a study of blood T cell repertoires in COVID-19. Trimming removed 7 bases from V and 0 bases from J, with 16 bases in between. Germline loops: CDR1 MNHEY, CDR2 SVGAGI. This CDR3 contains 15 residues. Generated by immunoSEQ multiplex PCR, the TCRdb table keeps only in-frame clones and is missing some. The sample contains about 69,000 clones, 65% to 90% of which appear only once. The TCR was taken from a man older than 75 with acute or convalescent COVID-19. The chain joins TRBV6-5 to TRBJ2-7; possible D gene TRBD2, 6 bases. Material: peripheral blood. The CDR3 DNA reads TGTGCCAGCATTCCCCCGGGAGCTCTCTCCTACGAGCAGTACTTC. The encoded protein is CASIPPGALSYEQYF.